The sequence of this T cell receptor beta chain was determined in a study of cytomegalovirus exposure and HLA in healthy donors. The study's findings and limits: Most likely, a cluster of highly shared sequence variants arose as a sequencing artifact.

The CDR3 contains 13 residues. Trimming cost V 3 bases and J 6 bases, with 12 bases left between them. Germline V gene data show CDR1 as KGHSH and CDR2 as LQKENI. The primer mix had 60 Vbeta and 13 Jbeta primers. The assay was immunoSEQ multiplex PCR, and TCRdb's table has in-frame clones only and misses some. The sample holds about 180,000 clones; about 79% are singletons and the top ten take approximately 1.2%. In regard to this clone: Its matching antigen is unknown.

What was sequenced was PBMCs. The V call is TRBV18, the J call TRBJ2-7; possible D gene TRBD2, 5 bases. This TCR came from a girl aged 2 to 10 in good health and CMV-seropositive. The CDR3 loop is CASSPNLEGEQYF. CDR3 sequence (DNA): TGTGCCAGCTCACCCAACCTAGAGGGCGAGCAGTACTTC.